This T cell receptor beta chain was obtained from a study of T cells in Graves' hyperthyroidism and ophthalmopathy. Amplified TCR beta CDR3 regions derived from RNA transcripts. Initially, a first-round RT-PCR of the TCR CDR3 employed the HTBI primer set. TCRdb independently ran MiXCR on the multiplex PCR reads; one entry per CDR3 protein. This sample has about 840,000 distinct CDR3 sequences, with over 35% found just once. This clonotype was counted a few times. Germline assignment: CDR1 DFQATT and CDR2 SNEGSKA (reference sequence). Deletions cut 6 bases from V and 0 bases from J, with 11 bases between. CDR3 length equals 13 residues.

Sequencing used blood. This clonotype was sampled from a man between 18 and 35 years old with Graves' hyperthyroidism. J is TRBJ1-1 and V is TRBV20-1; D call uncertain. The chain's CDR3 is CSAPVLMNTEAFF. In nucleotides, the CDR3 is TGCAGTGCCCCCGTCCTAATGAACACTGAAGCTTTCTTT.